These 18 T cell receptor beta chains were sequenced from one sample in a study of blood T cell repertoires in COVID-19. Profiling relied on immunoSEQ multiplex PCR, and the TCRdb table lists in-frame clones only, not all of them. The sample has 310,000 or so clones; more than 75% are singletons. What was sequenced was peripheral blood. Receptors were obtained from a woman in her forties or fifties with active or convalescent COVID-19.

The genes are TRBV7-9 and TRBJ1-1, with TRBD1 matching over 7 bases. The CDR3 is 13 residues long. V trimming: 5 bases; J trimming: 7 bases; junction bases outside the gene matches: 7. CDR1 and CDR2 from the germline V gene are SEHNR and FQNEAQ (reference sequence). The CDR3 DNA follows: TGTGCCAGCAGCCCCAGGGGGAAAATTGAAGCTTTCTTT. Protein sequence: CASSPRGKIEAFF.

The rearrangement joins TRBV4-3 to TRBJ2-7; possible D gene TRBD1, 6 bases. The germline gives CDR1 LGHNA, CDR2 YSLEER. The CDR3 has 15 residues. V lost 4 bases and J 0 bases, leaving 13 bases between the germline ends. DNA for the CDR3: TGCGCCAGCAGCCCACTGGCAGGGGACTCCTACGAGCAGTACTTC. It yields the protein CASSPLAGDSYEQYF.

The chain uses TRBV2 and TRBJ1-1, with 8 nucleotides matching TRBD1. V gave up 6 bases and J gave up 4 bases; unmatched junction bases: 4. CDR1 and CDR2 (germline): SNHLY, FYNNEI. The CDR3 consists of 13 residues. CDR3 amino acids: CASRKTGGTEAFF. In nucleotides, the CDR3 is TGTGCCAGCAGGAAAACAGGGGGCACTGAAGCTTTCTTT.

This sequence joins TRBV4-1 and TRBJ2-3, with a weak D call TRBD2 (6 bases). The germline V gene has CDR1 MGHRA and CDR2 YSYEKL. The CDR3 is 14 amino acids. V was shortened by 4 bases and J by 4 bases, with 12 bases between the two germline ends. CDR3 region: CASSLGRGPDTQYF. The DNA of the CDR3 is TGCGCCAGCAGCCTCGGGAGAGGCCCAGATACGCAGTATTTT.

The J gene is TRBJ1-3, the V gene TRBV5-5; TRBD1 aligns across 7 bases. CDR1 SGHKS and CDR2 YYEKEE come from the germline V gene (reference sequence). J lost 4 bases, V lost 4 bases, and 8 bases had no gene match. The CDR3 covers 15 residues. CDR3 in DNA: TGTGCCAGCAGCGGGGAAGACAGGGCCGGAAACACCATATATTTT. Amino acid sequence: CASSGEDRAGNTIYF.

About this clone itself: One end of the junction does not line up with germline, which may come from a read error. The rearrangement joins TRBV7-7 to TRBJ2-1, with 12 bases that match TRBD2. There are 13 residues in the CDR3. Looked up from germline, CDR1 is SSHAT and CDR2 is FNYEAQ (reference sequence). In DNA, the CDR3 is TGTGCTAGCAGCTTAGGACTAGCGGGAGAGCAGTTCTTC. Encoded protein: CASSLGLAGEQFF.

The count of this clone is one. The chain joins TRBV27 to TRBJ2-7, with a possible D match to TRBD2 (5 bases). The germline V and J ends were trimmed by 5 bases and 3 bases, with 11 bases remaining between them. This CDR3 is 13 amino acids long. Germline-derived CDR1 and CDR2 are MNHEY and SMNVEV (reference sequence). The DNA for the CDR3 is TGTGCCAGCAGTGCTGAGGCGGGCTACGAGCAGTACTTC. Protein product: CASSAEAGYEQYF.

Comment on this clone: The identical CDR3 is also encoded by other nucleotide sequences in the sample. The gene calls are TRBV27 and TRBJ2-7, with 11 bases identical to TRBD2. CDR1 MNHEY and CDR2 SMNVEV come from the germline V gene (reference sequence). CDR3 length: 14 amino acids. Trimming at V came to 5 bases and at J to 3 bases, leaving 3 bases not matched to a gene. CDR3 nucleotides: TGTGCCAGCAGTCCCGGGACTAGCGGCTACGAGCAGTACTTC. This sequence encodes CASSPGTSGYEQYF.

The rearrangement joins TRBV25-1 to TRBJ2-5, with a tentative D call TRBD1 (5 bases). The V and J ends lost 0 bases and 5 bases respectively, with 13 bases between them. The germline CDR1 and CDR2 sequences are MGHDK and SYGVNS. The CDR3 has 15 amino acids. The CDR3 DNA reads TGTGCCAGCAGTGAATATAAAGGGGCAGGGGAGACCCAGTACTTC. It is translated as CASSEYKGAGETQYF.

The CDR3 loop is CASSLARADSNQPQHF. The CDR3, as DNA: TGTGCCAGCAGCTTAGCGCGGGCGGATAGCAATCAGCCCCAGCATTTT. The chain uses TRBV7-2 and TRBJ1-5; no firm D call. The CDR3 contains 16 residues. Germline loops: CDR1 SGHTA, CDR2 FQGNSA. V lost 0 bases, J lost 0 bases, and 9 bases lay in between.

This clone was seen just once. The chain has TRBV11-2 and TRBJ1-1; no clear D gene. This CDR3 contains 13 residues. Germline CDR1 is SGHAT and CDR2 is FQNNGV. Deletions cut 5 bases from V and 4 bases from J, with 11 bases between. In DNA, the CDR3 is TGTGCCAGCAGCCACCCTGGAGGCACTGAAGCTTTCTTT. As protein: CASSHPGGTEAFF.

The chain is built from TRBV6-5 and TRBJ2-3, with D tentatively TRBD2 (7 bases). The CDR3 runs to 15 residues. CDR1 is MNHEY, CDR2 SVGAGI, per germline. V was clipped by 9 bases and J by 1 base, with 17 bases between them. CDR3: CASPEGGKGTDTQYF. CDR3 DNA sequence: TGTGCCAGTCCCGAGGGGGGGAAAGGCACAGATACGCAGTATTTT.

The CDR3 loop reads CSAGGGEKLFF. The CDR3 nucleotides are TGCAGTGCCGGAGGAGGGGAAAAACTGTTTTTT. This chain connects TRBV20-1 to TRBJ1-4; D is undetermined. V shed 6 bases and J shed 8 bases, with 10 bases lying between them. The germline V gene encodes CDR1 DFQATT and CDR2 SNEGSKA (reference sequence). The CDR3 consists of 11 residues.

The V call is TRBV7-3, the J call TRBJ2-2; TRBD2 agrees at 7 bases. The length of the CDR3 is 15 residues. Germline loops: CDR1 SGHTA, CDR2 FQGTGA. The V segment lost 0 bases and the J segment 6 bases; nucleotides outside the gene matches: 4. As DNA, the CDR3 is TGTGCCAGCAGCTTAACGGGGAGGGACGCCGGGGAGCTGTTTTTT. Translated: CASSLTGRDAGELFF.

The chain employs TRBV5-1 and TRBJ1-2; 10 positions match TRBD1. After removal of 6 bases from V and 0 bases from J, the junction contained 5 bases not matched to a gene. Germline CDR1 and CDR2: SGHRS and YFSETQ. This CDR3 is built from 15 residues. The CDR3 region has the DNA TGCGCCAGCACGGGACAGGGGCGATCTAACTATGGCTACACCTTC. Its translation is CASTGQGRSNYGYTF.

The chain combines TRBV29-1 with TRBJ1-4, with TRBD1 matching over 8 bases. The CDR3 sequence is 12 residues long. The V segment lost 6 bases and the J segment 10 bases; nucleotides outside the gene matches: 7. The germline CDR1 and CDR2 sequences are SQVTM and ANQGSEA. The CDR3 DNA reads TGCAGCGTCCAAGGACAGGGAGGAAAACTGTTTTTT. Protein product: CSVQGQGGKLFF.

The chain couples TRBV6-2 or TRBV6-3 to TRBJ2-7; 7 positions match TRBD2. J lost 6 bases, V lost 5 bases, and 7 bases had no gene match. The germline gives CDR1 MNHEY, CDR2 SVGEGT. The CDR3 sequence is 13 residues long. For the CDR3, the DNA is TGTGCCAGCAGTCTACTTCAGCGGGGCGAGCAGTACTTC. Amino acids: CASSLLQRGEQYF.

V usage is TRBV9 and J usage is TRBJ2-7, with D hard to call. Between the trimmed V and J ends, which lost 4 bases and 6 bases, there was a span of 14 bases. This CDR3 comprises 13 residues. The germline gives CDR1 SGDLS, CDR2 YYNGEE. This CDR3 reads CASSLTPSVEQYF. In nucleotides, the CDR3 is TGTGCCAGCAGCCTGACACCGTCAGTCGAGCAGTACTTC.